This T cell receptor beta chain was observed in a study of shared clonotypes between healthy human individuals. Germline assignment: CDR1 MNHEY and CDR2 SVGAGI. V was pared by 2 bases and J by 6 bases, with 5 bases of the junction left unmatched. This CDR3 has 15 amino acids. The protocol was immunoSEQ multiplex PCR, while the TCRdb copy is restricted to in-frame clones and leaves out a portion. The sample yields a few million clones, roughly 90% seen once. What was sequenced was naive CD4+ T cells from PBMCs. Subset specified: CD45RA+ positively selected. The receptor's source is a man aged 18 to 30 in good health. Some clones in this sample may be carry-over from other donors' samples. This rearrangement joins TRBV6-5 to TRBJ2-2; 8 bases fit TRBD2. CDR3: CASSYRAGGPGELFF. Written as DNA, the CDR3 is TGTGCCAGCAGTTACAGGGCGGGAGGACCCGGGGAGCTGTTTTTT.